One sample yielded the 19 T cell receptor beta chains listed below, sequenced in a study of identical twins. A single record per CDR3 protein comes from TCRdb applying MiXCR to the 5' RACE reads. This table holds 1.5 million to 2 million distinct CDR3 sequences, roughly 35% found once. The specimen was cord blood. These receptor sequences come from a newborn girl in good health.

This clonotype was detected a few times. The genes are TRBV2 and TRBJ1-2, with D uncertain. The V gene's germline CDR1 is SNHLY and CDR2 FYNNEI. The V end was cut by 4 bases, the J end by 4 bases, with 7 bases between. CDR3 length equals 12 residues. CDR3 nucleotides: TGTGCCAGCAGTGTACAGCTCTATGGCTACACCTTC. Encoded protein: CASSVQLYGYTF. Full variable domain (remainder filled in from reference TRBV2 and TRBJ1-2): EPEVTQTPSHQVTQMGQEVILRCVPISNHLYFYWYRQILGQKVEFLVSFYNNEISEKSEIFDDQFSVERPDGSNFTLKIRSTKLEDSAMYFCASSVQLYGYTFGSGTRLTVV.

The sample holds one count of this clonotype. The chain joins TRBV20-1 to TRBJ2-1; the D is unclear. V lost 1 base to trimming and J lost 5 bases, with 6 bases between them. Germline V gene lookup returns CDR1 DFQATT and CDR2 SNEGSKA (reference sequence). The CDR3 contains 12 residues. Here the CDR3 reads CSARARNNEQFF. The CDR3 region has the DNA TGCAGTGCTAGAGCGAGAAACAATGAGCAGTTCTTC.

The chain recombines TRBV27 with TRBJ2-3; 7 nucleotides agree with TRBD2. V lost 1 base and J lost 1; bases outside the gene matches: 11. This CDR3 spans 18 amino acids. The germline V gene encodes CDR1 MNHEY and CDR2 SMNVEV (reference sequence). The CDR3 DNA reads TGTGCCAGCAGTTTATTGGGCCCGACTAGCCAAGGCACAGATACGCAGTATTTT. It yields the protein CASSLLGPTSQGTDTQYF.

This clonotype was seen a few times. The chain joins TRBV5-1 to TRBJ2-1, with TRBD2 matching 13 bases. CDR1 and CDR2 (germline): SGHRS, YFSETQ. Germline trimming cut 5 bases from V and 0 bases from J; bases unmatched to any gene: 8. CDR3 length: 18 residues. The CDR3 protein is CASSETSGGQSSYNEQFF. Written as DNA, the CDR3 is TGCGCCAGCAGTGAGACTAGCGGGGGGCAGAGCTCCTACAATGAGCAGTTCTTC.

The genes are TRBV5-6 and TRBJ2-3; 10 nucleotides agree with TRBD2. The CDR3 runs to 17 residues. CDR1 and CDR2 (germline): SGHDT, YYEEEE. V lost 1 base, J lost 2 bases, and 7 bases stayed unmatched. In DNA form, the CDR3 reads TGTGCCAGCAGCTTGATCTCCCTAGCGGGAGTCACAGATACGCAGTATTTT. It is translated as CASSLISLAGVTDTQYF.

CDR3 in amino acids: CASSFPYQPQHF. CDR3 DNA sequence: TGTGCCAGCAGCTTCCCGTATCAGCCCCAGCATTTT. The chain is built from TRBV7-9 and TRBJ1-5, with D hard to call. The CDR3 contains 12 residues. Germline V gene sequence: CDR1 SEHNR, CDR2 FQNEAQ (reference sequence). The V end lost 3 bases, the J end lost 5 bases, and 5 bases lay between the germline ends.

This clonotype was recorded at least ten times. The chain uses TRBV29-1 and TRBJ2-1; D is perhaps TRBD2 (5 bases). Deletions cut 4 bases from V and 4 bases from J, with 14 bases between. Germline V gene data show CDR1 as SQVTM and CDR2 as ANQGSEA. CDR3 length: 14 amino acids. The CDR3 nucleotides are TGCAGCGTTGGGTATTTGCTAGCATACAATGAGCAGTTCTTC. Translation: CSVGYLLAYNEQFF.

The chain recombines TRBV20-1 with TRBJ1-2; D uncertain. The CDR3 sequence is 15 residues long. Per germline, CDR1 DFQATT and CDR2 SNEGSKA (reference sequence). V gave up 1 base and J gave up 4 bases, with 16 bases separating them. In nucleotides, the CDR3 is TGCAGTGCTAGAGTCTCTGAAGGCAGCTTCTATGGCTACACCTTC. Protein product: CSARVSEGSFYGYTF.

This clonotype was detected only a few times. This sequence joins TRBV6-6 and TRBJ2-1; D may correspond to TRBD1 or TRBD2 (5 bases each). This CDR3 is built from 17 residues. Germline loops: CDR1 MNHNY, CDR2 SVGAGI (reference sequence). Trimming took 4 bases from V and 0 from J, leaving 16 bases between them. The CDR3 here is CASSSPRGHSSYNEQFF. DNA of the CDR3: TGTGCCAGCAGTTCGCCCCGGGGCCATTCCTCCTACAATGAGCAGTTCTTC.

CDR3 region: CASSVLSQETQYF. The CDR3 nucleotides read TGCGCCAGCAGCGTGCTGAGTCAAGAGACCCAGTACTTC. The chain is built from TRBV5-1 and TRBJ2-5, with no clear D. With 4 bases removed from V and 2 bases from J, the gap between germline ends came to 9 bases. This CDR3 contains 13 residues. CDR1 and CDR2 (germline): SGHRS, YFSETQ.

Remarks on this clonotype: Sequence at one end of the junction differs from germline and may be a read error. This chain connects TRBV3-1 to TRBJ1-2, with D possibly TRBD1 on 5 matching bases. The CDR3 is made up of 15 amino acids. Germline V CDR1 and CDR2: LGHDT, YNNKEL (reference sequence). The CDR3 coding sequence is TGTGCCAGCAGTCCCTCGGACATCCTTGGCTATAGCTACACCTTC. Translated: CASSPSDILGYSYTF.

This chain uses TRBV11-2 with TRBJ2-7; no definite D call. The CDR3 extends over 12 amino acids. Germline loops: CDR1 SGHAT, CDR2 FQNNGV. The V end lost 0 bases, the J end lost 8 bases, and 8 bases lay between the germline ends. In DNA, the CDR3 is TGTGCCAGCAGCTTAGATCGGTACAAGCAGTACTTC. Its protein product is CASSLDRYKQYF.

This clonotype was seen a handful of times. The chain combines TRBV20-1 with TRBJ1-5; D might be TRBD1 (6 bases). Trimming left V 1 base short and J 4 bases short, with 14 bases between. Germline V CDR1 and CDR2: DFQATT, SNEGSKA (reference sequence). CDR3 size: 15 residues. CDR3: CSARGATGANQPQHF. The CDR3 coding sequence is TGCAGTGCTAGAGGGGCGACAGGCGCAAATCAGCCCCAGCATTTT.

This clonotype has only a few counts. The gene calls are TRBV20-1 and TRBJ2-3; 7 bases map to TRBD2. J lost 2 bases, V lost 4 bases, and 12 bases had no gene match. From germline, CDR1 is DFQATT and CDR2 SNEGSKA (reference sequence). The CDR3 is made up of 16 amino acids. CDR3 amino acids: CSATSRLALPTDTQYF. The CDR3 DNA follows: TGCAGTGCTACCTCAAGACTAGCTCTCCCCACAGATACGCAGTATTTT.

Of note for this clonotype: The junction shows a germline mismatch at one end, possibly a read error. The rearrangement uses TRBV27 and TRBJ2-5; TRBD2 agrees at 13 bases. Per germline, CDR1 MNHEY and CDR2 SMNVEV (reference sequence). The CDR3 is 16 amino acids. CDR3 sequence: CAGSLRGLAGRETQYF. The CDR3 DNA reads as TGTGCCGGCAGTTTAAGGGGACTAGCGGGAAGGGAGACCCAGTACTTC.

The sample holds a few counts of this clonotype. The CDR3 reads CASKILQGPQHF. CDR3 nucleotide sequence: TGTGCCAGCAAAATCCTACAGGGGCCCCAGCATTTT. V is TRBV28 and J is TRBJ1-5, with D possibly being TRBD1 (6 bases). CDR1 and CDR2 (germline): MDHEN, SYDVKM. Trimming stripped 7 bases from V and 9 bases from J, with 13 bases between. The CDR3 runs to 12 residues.

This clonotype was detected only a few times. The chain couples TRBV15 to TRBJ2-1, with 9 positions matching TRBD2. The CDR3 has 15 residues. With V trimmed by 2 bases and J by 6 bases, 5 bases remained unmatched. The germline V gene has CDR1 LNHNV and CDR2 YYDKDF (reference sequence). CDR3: CATSRRLAVSNEQFF. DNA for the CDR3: TGTGCCACCAGCAGAAGACTAGCGGTGAGCAATGAGCAGTTCTTC.

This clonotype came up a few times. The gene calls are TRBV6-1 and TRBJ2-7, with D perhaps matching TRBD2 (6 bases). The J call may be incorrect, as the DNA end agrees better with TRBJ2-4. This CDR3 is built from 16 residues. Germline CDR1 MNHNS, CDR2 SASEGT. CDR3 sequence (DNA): TGTGCCAGCAGTGAGGGCGGGGTACGGGCCAAAAACATTCAGTACTTC. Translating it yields CASSEGGVRAKNIQYF.

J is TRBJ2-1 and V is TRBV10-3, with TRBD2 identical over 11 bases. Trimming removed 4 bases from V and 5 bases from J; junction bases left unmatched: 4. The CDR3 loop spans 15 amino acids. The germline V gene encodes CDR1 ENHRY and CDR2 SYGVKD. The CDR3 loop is CAISGWTSGHNEQFF. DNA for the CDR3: TGTGCCATCAGTGGCTGGACTAGCGGGCACAATGAGCAGTTCTTC.